These T cell receptor beta chains were read from a single sample in a study of cytomegalovirus exposure and HLA in healthy donors. Only in-frame clones appear in the TCRdb table, and some are missing; sequencing was by immunoSEQ multiplex PCR. There are under 200,000 clones in the sample; roughly 77% occur only once, and around 0.42% lies in the top ten. Material: PBMCs. These TCRs come from a male donor in good health and CMV-seropositive. Each CDR3 is given with its conserved first and last residue.

TRBV7-6,19,TRBJ2-7,CASSLDPQPLAGGWYEQYF
TRBV7-2,13,TRBJ2-7,CASSLSDTLGQYF
TRBV28,13,TRBJ1-2,CASSLRGGGGYTF
TRBV27,16,TRBJ2-7,CASSFKTGTGVNEQYF
TRBV7-8,15,TRBJ1-2,CASSWDRASDYGYTF
TRBV7-2,16,TRBJ2-1,CASTMDRENSYNEQFF
TRBV19,14,TRBJ2-3,CASSIGLAYDTQYF
TRBV5-4,16,TRBJ1-1,CASSLEFGDGNTEAFF
TRBV7-9,16,TRBJ2-1,CASSFGDRAFYNEQFF
TRBV10-3,18,TRBJ2-5,CAISEQNRIAGGPETQYF
TRBV7-2,15,TRBJ1-2,CASSLWQDPYNGYTF
TRBV28,15,TRBJ2-6,CASSFEHSGANVLTF
TRBV29-1,13,TRBJ2-7,CSGTGTGRTEQYF
TRBV19,14,TRBJ2-7,CASSIGEGAYEQYF
TRBV6-5,14,TRBJ2-7,CASSYSGTGDEQYF
TRBV7-9,12,TRBJ2-3,CASSLTGDTQYF
TRBV7-3,16,TRBJ2-1,CASSPRTSGSYNEQFF
TRBV7-8,14,TRBJ2-7,CASSPRSGVKEQYF
TRBV5-8,19,TRBJ2-7,CASSLDLGPGTEFRYEQYF
TRBV4-3,15,TRBJ2-7,CASSQEKRASYEQYF
TRBV5-4,15,TRBJ1-2,CASKFGGAGNYGYTF
TRBV4-3,16,NA,CASSYFSGGSSYEQYF
TRBV25-1,11,TRBJ1-2,CASTGIRGYTF
TRBV7-8,16,TRBJ2-1,CASSLVGLAGTNEQFF
TRBV28,14,TRBJ2-7,CASSSSGRSYEQYF
TRBV5-4,15,TRBJ2-5,CASSRSLGGGETQYF
TRBV10-3,14,TRBJ1-5,CAISERQTDQPQHF
TRBV25-1,13,TRBJ2-5,CASSVQGIGTQYF
TRBV7-9,15,TRBJ2-5,CASSSGTSGGETQYF
TRBV18,12,TRBJ2-1,CASSGSLKEQFF
TRBV7-2,15,TRBJ1-1,CASSSQAQGAREAFF
TRBV11-1,17,TRBJ1-1,CASRQNAGEIGNTEAFF
TRBV5-1,12,NA,CASSLGGGEQYF
TRBV7-9,12,TRBJ1-1,CASSLGATEAFF
TRBV7-2,16,TRBJ2-6,CANRRQGAGGANVLTF
TRBV9,13,TRBJ2-7,CASSVGQTYEQYF
TRBV10-3,14,TRBJ2-3,CAISFGSDPHTQYF
TRBV28,16,TRBJ1-5,CASRLRRGLGNQPQHF
TRBV6-6,16,TRBJ2-7,CASSYFTSGPAYEQYF
TRBV7-2,11,TRBJ2-3,CASRSSGTQYF
TRBV30,16,TRBJ2-1,CAWSVRASGSFDEQFF
TRBV21-1,15,TRBJ1-4,CASRRSRGKGEKLFF
TRBV4-1,15,TRBJ2-3,CASSRDRGGLDTQYF
TRBV30,13,TRBJ2-3,CAWGTGSTDTQYF
TRBV7-2,17,TRBJ2-7,CASSSPRLAGVAYEQYF
TRBV7-2,14,TRBJ2-5,CASSLKTGQETQYF
TRBV11-2,13,TRBJ2-2,CASSAPGTGELFF
TRBV9,13,TRBJ2-2,CASKRGGTGELFF
TRBV10-3,14,TRBJ2-3,CAISEGQRTDTQYF
TRBV2,13,TRBJ2-1,CASTDRVHNEQFF
TRBV4-1,17,TRBJ2-2,CASSQVHRAGGSGELFF
TRBV7-2,15,TRBJ2-7,CASSLSGGSLSEQYF
TRBV19,15,TRBJ1-4,CASSSAGTGRGKLFF
TRBV5-6,15,TRBJ1-5,CASSLGLGGNQPQHF
TRBV18,11,TRBJ1-1,CASSPIREAFF
TRBV5-1,13,TRBJ2-7,CASSWDSSYEQYF
TRBV27,15,TRBJ2-7,CASSTLGGGSYEQYF
TRBV27,15,TRBJ2-1,CASSQGEWSYNEQFF
TRBV2,14,TRBJ2-4,CASAGPRGKNIQYF